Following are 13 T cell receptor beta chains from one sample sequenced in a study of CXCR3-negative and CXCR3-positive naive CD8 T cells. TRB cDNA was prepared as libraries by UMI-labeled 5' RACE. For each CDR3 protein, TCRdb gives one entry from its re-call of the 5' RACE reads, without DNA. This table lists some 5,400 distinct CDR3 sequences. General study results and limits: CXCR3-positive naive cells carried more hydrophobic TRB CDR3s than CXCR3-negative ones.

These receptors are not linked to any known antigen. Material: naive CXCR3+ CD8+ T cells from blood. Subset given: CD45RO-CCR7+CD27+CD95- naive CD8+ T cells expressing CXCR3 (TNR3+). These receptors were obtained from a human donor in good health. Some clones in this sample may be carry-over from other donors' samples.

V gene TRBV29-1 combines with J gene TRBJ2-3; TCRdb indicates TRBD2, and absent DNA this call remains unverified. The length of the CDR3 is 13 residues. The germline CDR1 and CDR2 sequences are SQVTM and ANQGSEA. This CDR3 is CSGTSGNHNTQYF.

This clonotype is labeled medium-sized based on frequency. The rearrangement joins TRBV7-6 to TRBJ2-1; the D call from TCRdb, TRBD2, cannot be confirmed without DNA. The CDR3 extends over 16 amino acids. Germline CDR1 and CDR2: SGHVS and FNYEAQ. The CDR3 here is CASSPGAGLSYNEQFF.

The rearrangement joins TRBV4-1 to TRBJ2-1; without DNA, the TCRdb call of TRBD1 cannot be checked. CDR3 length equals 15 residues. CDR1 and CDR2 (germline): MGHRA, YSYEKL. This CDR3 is CASSQITSRGNEQFF.

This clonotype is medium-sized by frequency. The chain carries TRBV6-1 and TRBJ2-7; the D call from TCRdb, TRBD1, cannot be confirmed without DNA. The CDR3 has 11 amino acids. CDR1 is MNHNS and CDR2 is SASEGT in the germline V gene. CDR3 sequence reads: CASDRGYEQYF.

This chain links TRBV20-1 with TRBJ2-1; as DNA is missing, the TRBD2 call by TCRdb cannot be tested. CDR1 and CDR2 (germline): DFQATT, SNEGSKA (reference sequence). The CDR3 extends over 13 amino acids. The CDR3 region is CSAPWTSVNEQFF.

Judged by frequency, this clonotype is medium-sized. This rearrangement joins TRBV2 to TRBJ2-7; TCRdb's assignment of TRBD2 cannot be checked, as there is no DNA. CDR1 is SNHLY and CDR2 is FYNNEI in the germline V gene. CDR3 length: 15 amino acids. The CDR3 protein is CASRDFQRENYEQYF.

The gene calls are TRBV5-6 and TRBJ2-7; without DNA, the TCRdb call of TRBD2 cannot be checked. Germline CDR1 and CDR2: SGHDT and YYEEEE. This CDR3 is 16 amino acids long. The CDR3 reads CASSLSWGGRPSEQYF. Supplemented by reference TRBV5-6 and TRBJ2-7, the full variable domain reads DAGVTQSPTHLIKTRGQQVTLRCSPKSGHDTVSWYQQALGQGPQFIFQYYEEEERQRGNFPDRFSGHQFPNYSSELNVNALLLGDSALYLCASSLSWGGRPSEQYFGPGTRLTVT.

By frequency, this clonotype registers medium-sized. CDR3 amino acids: CASSKSRDGEPLTQYF. This sequence joins TRBV7-8 and TRBJ2-3. Germline CDR1 and CDR2: SGHVS and FQNEAQ. This CDR3 is built from 16 residues.

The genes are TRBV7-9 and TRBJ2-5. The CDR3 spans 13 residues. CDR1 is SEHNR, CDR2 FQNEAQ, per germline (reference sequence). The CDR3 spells CASSLVIEETQYF.

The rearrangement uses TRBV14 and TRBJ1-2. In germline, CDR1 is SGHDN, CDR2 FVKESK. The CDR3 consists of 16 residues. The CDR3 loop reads CASSQDLGLHNYGYTF.

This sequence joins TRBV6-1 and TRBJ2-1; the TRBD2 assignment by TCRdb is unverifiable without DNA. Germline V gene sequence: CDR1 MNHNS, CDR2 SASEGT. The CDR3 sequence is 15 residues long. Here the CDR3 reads CASNTGTYKQGEQFF.

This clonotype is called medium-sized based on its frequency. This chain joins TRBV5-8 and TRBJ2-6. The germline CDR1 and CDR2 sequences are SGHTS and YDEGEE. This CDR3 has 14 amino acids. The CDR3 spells CASSYFSGANVLTF.

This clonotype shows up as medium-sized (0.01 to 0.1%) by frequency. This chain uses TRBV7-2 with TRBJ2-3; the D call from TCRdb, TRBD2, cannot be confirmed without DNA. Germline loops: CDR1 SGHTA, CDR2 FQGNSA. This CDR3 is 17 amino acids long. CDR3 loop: CASSPQGLAGSPDTQYF.